This T cell receptor beta chain was sequenced during a study of blood T cell repertoires in COVID-19. TCRdb's copy holds only in-frame clones and misses some; the assay was immunoSEQ multiplex PCR. The sample carries a few hundred thousand clones, around 89% recorded once. CDR1 is MDHEN and CDR2 is SYDVKM in the germline V gene. The V and J ends lost 3 bases and 2 bases respectively, with 13 bases between them. The length of the CDR3 is 16 residues. The sequenced sample was peripheral blood. The chain has TRBV28 and TRBJ1-4; maybe TRBD1 (6 bases). The source is a young man with acute or convalescent COVID-19. Written as DNA, the CDR3 is TGTGCCAGCAGTTTTAGCAGGGGTGCCACTAATGAAAAACTGTTTTTT. This translates into CASSFSRGATNEKLFF.